This TCR beta chain was profiled in a study of shared clonotypes between healthy human individuals. The assay was immunoSEQ multiplex PCR, and TCRdb's table has in-frame clones only and misses some. The repertoire holds 2 million to 2.5 million clones, 93% seen once, with around 0.4% in the top ten. Germline CDR1 and CDR2: MNHEY and SMNVEV (reference sequence). The ends were cut back, 6 bases at V and 4 bases at J, with 15 bases in the middle. The CDR3 extends over 15 amino acids. This clonotype was sampled from a man younger than 30 in good health. Some clones in this sample may be carry-over from other donors' samples. V and J are TRBV27 and TRBJ2-2; D may be TRBD2 (6 bases). The specimen sequenced was naive CD4+ T cells from PBMCs. This sample's subset: CD45RA+ positively selected. This CDR3 reads CASSLAARTTGELFF. CDR3 sequence (DNA): TGTGCCAGCAGCTTAGCGGCAAGGACCACCGGGGAGCTGTTTTTT.